Following are 29 T cell receptor beta chains from one sample sequenced in a study of T cells expressing NK-cell markers. TCRdb reanalyzed the 5' RACE reads and collapses them to one entry per CDR3 protein, without DNA. In total, the table holds a few hundred thousand distinct CDR3 sequences. Sequences were obtained from blood T cells: a sorted CD56 or NKG2C T cell subset, CD4+ or CD8+ T cells, or bulk PBMC T cells (not recorded which). The receptors originated from a woman aged 50 to 60 in good health.

The rearrangement joins TRBV20-1 to TRBJ2-1; TCRdb names TRBD2, which stays unverified in the absence of DNA. Germline V CDR1 and CDR2: DFQATT, SNEGSKA (reference sequence). The CDR3 consists of 18 residues. CDR3 region: CSARDGWEREGLINEQFF.

The chain combines TRBV12-3 or TRBV12-4 with TRBJ2-7; checking the TCRdb D call of TRBD1 is not possible without DNA. The CDR3 totals 15 residues. The chain's CDR3 is CASSLFFLGRGEQYF.

The rearrangement links TRBV29-1 to TRBJ1-1; the D call from TCRdb, TRBD1, cannot be confirmed without DNA. CDR3 length: 14 residues. CDR1 and CDR2 from the germline V gene are SQVTM and ANQGSEA. CDR3: CSAGPGQVNTEAFF. Based on the CDR3 plus reference TRBV29-1 and TRBJ1-1, the full variable domain is SAVISQKPSRDICQRGTSLTIQCQVDSQVTMMFWYRQQPGQSLTLIATANQGSEATYESGFVIDKFPISRPNLTFSTLTVSNMSPEDSSIYLCSAGPGQVNTEAFFGQGTRLTVV.

The V and J genes are TRBV12-3 or TRBV12-4 and TRBJ2-5; TCRdb's D call, TRBD1, is unchecked because there is no DNA. The CDR3 contains 15 residues. CDR3 amino acids: CASSSPTGGWETQYF.

The chain is built from TRBV2 and TRBJ2-1; lacking DNA, the TRBD2 call made by TCRdb goes unchecked. Germline CDR1 and CDR2: SNHLY and FYNNEI. This CDR3 has 12 residues. This CDR3 is CASSEGTKEKFF.

CDR3 region: CASRSYGAVGGTDTQYF. The gene calls are TRBV6-6 and TRBJ2-3; the D call of TRBD1 rests on TCRdb alone, since no DNA is present to check it. This CDR3 has 17 residues. Looked up from germline, CDR1 is MNHNY and CDR2 is SVGAGI (reference sequence).

J is TRBJ2-3 and V is TRBV27; TCRdb returns TRBD1, unconfirmable since there is no DNA. This CDR3 is built from 17 residues. CDR1 MNHEY and CDR2 SMNVEV come from the germline V gene (reference sequence). Here the CDR3 reads CASSSRQGAKGTDTQYF.

This sequence joins TRBV5-1 and TRBJ2-7. The CDR3 covers 11 residues. Germline V gene sequence: CDR1 SGHRS, CDR2 YFSETQ. The CDR3: CASSSSSEQYF.

The rearrangement joins TRBV5-1 to TRBJ2-7; as DNA is missing, the TRBD2 call by TCRdb cannot be tested. Per the germline V gene, CDR1 is SGHRS and CDR2 is YFSETQ. The CDR3 runs 15 residues. CDR3 region: CASSLIGGPSYEQYF.

The chain's CDR3 is CASSLGTDTDTQYF. The chain recombines TRBV7-9 with TRBJ2-3. The length of the CDR3 is 14 residues. Germline values: CDR1 SEHNR, CDR2 FQNEAQ (reference sequence).

The V gene is TRBV20-1, the J gene TRBJ2-3; with no DNA, the TCRdb D assignment of TRBD2 cannot be verified. The CDR3 has 16 residues. The germline V gene has CDR1 DFQATT and CDR2 SNEGSKA (reference sequence). CDR3 protein: CSARDRLAGGWDTQYF.

The chain links TRBV7-6 to TRBJ1-5. The germline V gene encodes CDR1 SGHVS and CDR2 FNYEAQ. This CDR3 region has 15 residues. The CDR3 sequence: CASSSLPVSNQPQHF.

The chain links TRBV6-6 to TRBJ1-6; absent DNA, TCRdb's TRBD1 call cannot be checked. This CDR3 contains 16 residues. Germline V lookup: CDR1 MNHNY, CDR2 SVGAGI (reference sequence). CDR3 loop: CASSGTRSSYNSPLHF.

The V and J genes are TRBV7-9 and TRBJ2-1; no DNA is available, so the TRBD2 call from TCRdb remains unchecked. Germline CDR1 reads SEHNR; CDR2 reads FQNEAQ (reference sequence). The CDR3 contains 15 residues. CDR3 amino acids: CASSPGLAVHNEQFF.

The chain employs TRBV10-2 and TRBJ1-2. Germline assignment: CDR1 WSHSY and CDR2 SAAADI. This CDR3 has 15 amino acids. The CDR3 spells CASSEGPDLERGYTF.

V usage is TRBV7-8 and J usage is TRBJ2-1; TCRdb picks TRBD2, but there is no DNA to check that call. Germline V CDR1 and CDR2: SGHVS, FQNEAQ. This CDR3 contains 13 residues. CDR3 loop: CASSLRAGGIQFF.

This chain uses TRBV3-1 with TRBJ2-3; no DNA is available, so the TRBD1 call from TCRdb remains unchecked. The CDR3 extends over 15 amino acids. Germline V lookup: CDR1 LGHDT, CDR2 YNNKEL (reference sequence). The CDR3 sequence is CASSQNPRGADTQYF.

The V and J genes are TRBV5-1 and TRBJ2-4; TCRdb names TRBD1, which stays unverified in the absence of DNA. The CDR3 spans 14 residues. The germline V gene has CDR1 SGHRS and CDR2 YFSETQ. CDR3 region: CASSQQGAKNIQYF.

The chain has TRBV5-1 and TRBJ2-7; lacking DNA, the TRBD2 call made by TCRdb goes unchecked. In germline, CDR1 is SGHRS, CDR2 YFSETQ. The CDR3 totals 15 residues. This CDR3 is CASSSEGTSMGEQYF.

The chain joins TRBV27 to TRBJ1-2; TCRdb proposes TRBD1, but this gene call is untestable without DNA. The CDR3 covers 16 residues. Germline CDR1 is MNHEY and CDR2 is SMNVEV (reference sequence). CDR3 residues: CASNRLGPGGAGGYTF.

The chain has TRBV2 and TRBJ2-1; TCRdb's assignment of TRBD2 cannot be checked, as there is no DNA. Germline V gene data show CDR1 as SNHLY and CDR2 as FYNNEI. The CDR3 contains 12 residues. The CDR3 loop is CAGGSTRGEQFF.

The chain carries TRBV7-3 and TRBJ2-5; as DNA is missing, the TRBD1 call by TCRdb cannot be tested. This CDR3 is built from 15 residues. Germline-derived CDR1 and CDR2 are SGHTA and FQGTGA. CDR3 in amino acids: CASSPTGQGDQTQYF.

The chain joins TRBV5-6 to TRBJ1-1; absent DNA, TCRdb's TRBD1 call cannot be checked. The CDR3 covers 13 residues. Looked up from germline, CDR1 is SGHDT and CDR2 is YYEEEE. CDR3: CASSFAGGTEAFF.

The chain couples TRBV15 to TRBJ2-7; TCRdb reports TRBD1, a call that lacks DNA to check it against. Per the germline V gene, CDR1 is LNHNV and CDR2 is YYDKDF (reference sequence). CDR3 length: 14 amino acids. The CDR3: CATSPDPRDYEQYF.

The V and J genes are TRBV27 and TRBJ1-4; no DNA is available, so the TRBD1 call from TCRdb remains unchecked. The germline CDR1 and CDR2 sequences are MNHEY and SMNVEV (reference sequence). This CDR3 region has 16 residues. The chain's CDR3 is CASSTRGTVAHEKLFF.

This chain links TRBV7-9 with TRBJ2-2; TCRdb designates TRBD1, a call that cannot be tested without DNA. This CDR3 has 16 amino acids. CDR1 SEHNR and CDR2 FQNEAQ come from the germline V gene (reference sequence). CDR3 region: CASSPGRLGNTGELFF.

This chain joins TRBV30 and TRBJ2-1. Germline CDR1 reads GTSNPN; CDR2 reads SVGIG (reference sequence). The CDR3 length is 15 residues. Here the CDR3 reads CAWSVGGVSYNEQFF.

The rearrangement links TRBV11-2 to TRBJ2-1; with no DNA, the TCRdb D assignment of TRBD1 cannot be verified. The CDR3 sequence is 13 residues long. Germline CDR1 is SGHAT and CDR2 is FQNNGV. The CDR3 spells CASSLDRGTEQFF. Based on the CDR3 plus reference TRBV11-2 and TRBJ2-1, the full variable domain is EAGVAQSPRYKIIEKRQSVAFWCNPISGHATLYWYQQILGQGPKLLIQFQNNGVVDDSQLPKDRFSAERLKGVDSTLKIQPAKLEDSAVYLCASSLDRGTEQFFGPGTRLTVL.

This chain links TRBV20-1 with TRBJ2-3. The CDR3 runs 12 residues. Germline CDR1 DFQATT, CDR2 SNEGSKA (reference sequence). The CDR3 protein is CSAQTSTDTQYF.